These 27 T cell receptor beta chains came from one sample sequenced in a study of T cell changes during pregnancy in multiple sclerosis (dated by TCRdb to between 2017 and 2020). Library preparation was by the immunoSEQ multiplex PCR assay. Here the immuneACCESS table is served through TCRdb, limited to in-frame sequences with V and J called. Missing clones are a known gap in these copies; in checked studies unresolved V genes cover under half, and the rest lacks a known reason. The sample table lists tens of thousands of clones, about 96% of them with a count of one. The top ten clonotypes cover 0.85% to 1.3% of the sample. The sample here was peripheral blood, taken in the second trimester of pregnancy. These receptors originate from a female donor with multiple sclerosis, enrolled in a pregnancy study.

V and J are TRBV27 and TRBJ2-7; 7 nucleotides align to TRBD2. The germline CDR1 and CDR2 sequences are MNHEY and SMNVEV (reference sequence). The CDR3 loop spans 16 amino acids. Trimming took 5 bases from V and 0 from J; bases not matched to a gene: 10. The CDR3 region is CASSPQPLAASYEQYF. DNA of the CDR3: TGTGCCAGCAGTCCTCAACCCCTAGCGGCCTCCTACGAGCAGTACTTC.

The genes are TRBV7-6 and TRBJ2-5, with TRBD2 identical over 7 bases. Germline CDR1 SGHVS, CDR2 FNYEAQ. V trimming: 5 bases; J trimming: 2 bases; junction bases outside the gene matches: 11. This CDR3 is built from 16 residues. The CDR3 region is CASSERDRGGQETQYF. The DNA for the CDR3 is TGTGCCAGCAGCGAGAGGGACCGCGGGGGTCAAGAGACCCAGTACTTC.

V is TRBV19 and J is TRBJ1-1; D unresolved. Trimming took off 8 bases at V and 1 base at J, with 17 bases between the two ends. Looked up from germline, CDR1 is LNHDA and CDR2 is SQIVND (reference sequence). The CDR3 spans 15 residues. CDR3 DNA: TGTGCCAGTGAATACTCGGGCCGGGGGAACACTGAAGCTTTCTTT. This translates into CASEYSGRGNTEAFF.

The V gene is TRBV15, the J gene TRBJ1-2; 7 nucleotides agree with TRBD1. Trimming removed 0 bases from V and 7 bases from J; junction bases left unmatched: 5. The CDR3 loop spans 14 amino acids. The germline V gene has CDR1 LNHNV and CDR2 YYDKDF (reference sequence). The CDR3: CATSRETGYSGYTF. CDR3 DNA sequence: TGTGCCACCAGCAGAGAGACAGGGTATTCTGGCTACACCTTC.

The chain recombines TRBV5-6 with TRBJ1-4; D is perhaps TRBD1 (5 bases). Per the germline V gene, CDR1 is SGHDT and CDR2 is YYEEEE. This CDR3 region has 13 residues. V lost 4 bases and J lost 7, with 11 bases in between. CDR3 amino acids: CASSDGGGEKLFF. DNA of the CDR3: TGTGCCAGCAGCGACGGGGGTGGTGAAAAACTGTTTTTT.

The chain is built from TRBV9 and TRBJ2-3, with 7 bases lining up with TRBD2. The CDR3 sequence is 16 residues long. V was pared by 0 bases and J by 4 bases, with 8 bases of the junction left unmatched. CDR1 is SGDLS, CDR2 YYNGEE, per germline. The CDR3 spells CASSVGGGKYPDTQYF. The CDR3 bases are TGTGCCAGCAGCGTAGGGGGGGGAAAGTATCCAGATACGCAGTATTTT.

The V and J genes are TRBV2 and TRBJ2-2; 10 bases line up with TRBD2. The CDR3 consists of 13 residues. J gave up 6 bases and V 6 bases, and 1 base lay outside the gene matches. Germline assignment: CDR1 SNHLY and CDR2 FYNNEI. CDR3 sequence reads: CASRGLAPGELFF. The CDR3 nucleotides read TGTGCCAGCAGGGGACTAGCGCCCGGGGAGCTGTTTTTT.

This chain joins TRBV27 and TRBJ1-2, with 10 bases that match TRBD1. The CDR3 totals 13 residues. CDR1 and CDR2 from the germline V gene are MNHEY and SMNVEV (reference sequence). Trimming removed 3 bases from V and 7 bases from J; junction bases left unmatched: 2. For the CDR3, the DNA is TGTGCCAGCAGTTTCGGACAGGGGGGTGGCTACACCTTC. Protein: CASSFGQGGGYTF.

The chain recombines TRBV7-8 with TRBJ1-3; maybe TRBD1 (5 bases). Germline CDR1 reads SGHVS; CDR2 reads FQNEAQ. The CDR3 runs 16 residues. The V end lost 1 base, the J end lost 2 bases, and 12 bases lay between the germline ends. The DNA for the CDR3 is TGTGCCAGCAGCTTAGGTTTAAGGGGCACTGGAAACACCATATATTTT. It translates to CASSLGLRGTGNTIYF.

V usage is TRBV5-1 and J usage is TRBJ2-1; the D gene is possibly TRBD2 (5 bases). Germline values: CDR1 SGHRS, CDR2 YFSETQ. Trimming shortened V by 0 bases and J by 9 bases, and 13 bases separated the two germline ends. The CDR3 sequence is 14 residues long. The CDR3 DNA reads TGCGCCAGCAGCTTGGAGGCGGGTAGGTTTGAGCAGTTCTTC. Residues: CASSLEAGRFEQFF. The variable domain in full, with the rest retrieved from reference TRBV5-1 and TRBJ2-1, is KAGVTQTPRYLIKTRGQQVTLSCSPISGHRSVSWYQQTPGQGLQFLFEYFSETQRNKGNFPGRFSGRQFSNSRSEMNVSTLELGDSALYLCASSLEAGRFEQFFGPGTRLTVL.

J is TRBJ2-1 and V is TRBV28; no firm D call. Germline CDR1 is MDHEN and CDR2 is SYDVKM. The length of the CDR3 is 14 residues. Trimming pared 7 bases from V and 0 bases from J, leaving 10 bases between. The CDR3 DNA reads as TGTGCCAGCAAAGGAGAGGTCTCCTACAATGAGCAGTTCTTC. Translation gives CASKGEVSYNEQFF. The complete variable domain, with remaining parts taken from reference TRBV28 and TRBJ2-1, reads DVKVTQSSRYLVKRTGEKVFLECVQDMDHENMFWYRQDPGLGLRLIYFSYDVKMKEKGDIPEGYSVSREKKERFSLILESASTNQTSMYLCASKGEVSYNEQFFGPGTRLTVL.

The chain joins TRBV4-3 to TRBJ2-7; 8 bases fit TRBD2. The germline gives CDR1 LGHNA, CDR2 YSLEER. Trimming at V came to 0 bases and at J to 2 bases, leaving 9 bases not matched to a gene. The CDR3 is 17 amino acids. CDR3: CASSQDPQRESPYEQYF. The CDR3 region has the DNA TGCGCCAGCAGCCAAGATCCCCAGCGGGAGTCTCCCTACGAGCAGTACTTC.

V is TRBV6-1 and J is TRBJ1-3, with D unresolved. This CDR3 region has 15 residues. CDR1 and CDR2 (germline): MNHNS, SASEGT. Trimming cost V 4 bases and J 0 bases, with 10 bases left between them. The CDR3 here is CASSVDLNSGNTIYF. The CDR3 DNA reads TGTGCCAGCAGTGTAGACTTAAACTCTGGAAACACCATATATTTT.

The chain has TRBV18 and TRBJ2-1; D is perhaps TRBD1 (6 bases). The CDR3 consists of 15 residues. V was shortened by 3 bases and J by 9 bases, with 18 bases between the two germline ends. Germline CDR1 and CDR2: KGHSH and LQKENI. CDR3 loop: CASSPSRTVIGEQFF. CDR3 bases: TGTGCCAGCTCACCCAGCAGGACAGTGATCGGTGAGCAGTTCTTC.

The chain joins TRBV7-6 to TRBJ2-7; tentative D call: TRBD1 (6 bases). The CDR3 sequence is 13 residues long. V was clipped by 6 bases and J by 3 bases, with 12 bases between them. Germline V gene data show CDR1 as SGHVS and CDR2 as FNYEAQ. In DNA, the CDR3 is TGTGCCAGCAGTTACGCGGACAGCTACGAGCAGTACTTC. Translated, it gives CASSYADSYEQYF.

This clone has only one observation. The chain has TRBV2 and TRBJ1-1, with D tentatively TRBD1 (5 bases). Germline CDR1 is SNHLY and CDR2 is FYNNEI. The CDR3 contains 14 residues. V lost 4 bases, J lost 3 bases, and 12 bases lay in between. CDR3 coding DNA: TGTGCCAGCAGTGGACAGAATATTTACACTGAAGCTTTCTTT. Translating gives CASSGQNIYTEAFF.

DNA for the CDR3: TGTGCCAGTAGTATCACCCATGCGGGAGAAACGGGGGAGCAGTACTTC. This codes for CASSITHAGETGEQYF. The chain joins TRBV19 to TRBJ2-7; 7 bases map to TRBD2. V trimming: 3 bases; J trimming: 7 bases; junction bases outside the gene matches: 15. This CDR3 has 16 amino acids. CDR1 LNHDA and CDR2 SQIVND come from the germline V gene (reference sequence).

Remarks on this clone: This may arise from a read error, as a much more abundant clone is one base away. The CDR3: CAISGTSGSTDTQYF. CDR3 coding DNA: TGTGCCATCAGTGGGACTAGCGGGAGCACAGATACGCAGTATTTT. The gene calls are TRBV10-3 and TRBJ2-3; TRBD2 matches 11 bases. This CDR3 has 15 residues. From germline, CDR1 is ENHRY and CDR2 SYGVKD. V lost 4 bases, J lost 0 bases, and 0 bases stayed unmatched.

The chain employs TRBV5-1 and TRBJ2-7; 10 bases are a match to TRBD1. This CDR3 has 16 amino acids. From germline, CDR1 is SGHRS and CDR2 YFSETQ. J lost 7 bases, V lost 0 bases, and 10 bases had no gene match. The CDR3 sequence is CASSLAPGQGPSEQYF. CDR3 nucleotides: TGCGCCAGCAGCTTGGCGCCGGGACAGGGGCCCTCGGAGCAGTACTTC.

The chain has TRBV15 and TRBJ2-5; 8 bases line up with TRBD2. CDR3 length: 14 residues. Germline trimming cut 0 bases from V and 4 bases from J; bases unmatched to any gene: 1. Germline assignment: CDR1 LNHNV and CDR2 YYDKDF (reference sequence). The CDR3 here is CATSREAGAETQYF. CDR3 coding DNA: TGTGCCACCAGCAGAGAAGCGGGGGCAGAGACCCAGTACTTC. The complete variable domain, with remaining parts taken from reference TRBV15 and TRBJ2-5, reads DAMVIQNPRYQVTQFGKPVTLSCSQTLNHNVMYWYQQKSSQAPKLLFHYYDKDFNNEADTPDNFQSRRPNTSFCFLDIRSPGLGDTAMYLCATSREAGAETQYFGPGTRLLVL.

V and J are TRBV5-5 and TRBJ2-5, with 8 positions matching TRBD1. The V segment lost 2 bases and the J segment 2 bases; nucleotides outside the gene matches: 2. Per the germline V gene, CDR1 is SGHKS and CDR2 is YYEKEE (reference sequence). The CDR3 spans 14 residues. The CDR3 reads CASSFTGGQETQYF. The CDR3 region has the DNA TGTGCCAGCAGCTTCACAGGGGGGCAAGAGACCCAGTACTTC.

Here the CDR3 reads CASSSGGGIHGYTF. In DNA, the CDR3 is TGTGCCAGCAGCTCTGGGGGCGGCATTCATGGCTACACCTTC. The chain links TRBV6-5 to TRBJ1-2, with D perhaps TRBD1 (6 bases). The CDR3 runs to 14 residues. The V end lost 6 bases, the J end lost 6 bases, and 17 bases lay between the germline ends. Germline-derived CDR1 and CDR2 are MNHEY and SVGAGI.

Written as DNA, the CDR3 is TGTGCCAACCGACCACAGGGGGGGACTGAAGCTTTCTTT. Translation gives CANRPQGGTEAFF. This chain links TRBV10-3 with TRBJ1-1; TRBD1 matches at 8 bases. V lost 10 bases, J lost 5 bases, and 9 bases stayed unmatched. The CDR3 has 13 amino acids. From germline, CDR1 is ENHRY and CDR2 SYGVKD.

The genes are TRBV19 and TRBJ2-4, with D perhaps TRBD2 (5 bases). Germline CDR1 is LNHDA and CDR2 is SQIVND (reference sequence). The CDR3 has 16 residues. V shed 4 bases and J shed 5 bases, with 18 bases lying between them. CDR3 DNA sequence: TGTGCCAGTAGTACCCCGGACGAGGGTCTCCAAAACATTCAGTACTTC. This codes for CASSTPDEGLQNIQYF.

This clone was seen once. The rearrangement links TRBV5-6 to TRBJ1-5, with D perhaps matching TRBD1 (5 bases). Germline V gene data show CDR1 as SGHDT and CDR2 as YYEEEE. V lost 4 bases and J lost 1, with 15 bases in between. This CDR3 is built from 16 residues. CDR3 residues: CASSRGSRASNQPQHF. For the CDR3, the DNA is TGTGCCAGCAGCCGGGGGAGTAGGGCGAGCAATCAGCCCCAGCATTTT.

The chain joins TRBV25-1 to TRBJ1-3; D uncertain. CDR1 is MGHDK and CDR2 is SYGVNS in the germline V gene. Trimming took off 2 bases at V and 2 bases at J, with 13 bases between the two ends. This CDR3 is built from 16 residues. The CDR3 DNA reads as TGTGCCAGCAGTGAAGGAAGCGGGCAGCCTGGAAACACCATATATTTT. Protein sequence: CASSEGSGQPGNTIYF.

The chain recombines TRBV5-4 with TRBJ2-7; D is undetermined. Germline assignment: CDR1 SGHNT and CDR2 YYREEE (reference sequence). This CDR3 comprises 14 residues. Trimming removed 0 bases at V and 8 bases at J, with 15 bases between. The CDR3 DNA reads TGTGCCAGCAGCTTGGCCGCGCAAGCATCCAAGCAGTACTTC. It is translated as CASSLAAQASKQYF.